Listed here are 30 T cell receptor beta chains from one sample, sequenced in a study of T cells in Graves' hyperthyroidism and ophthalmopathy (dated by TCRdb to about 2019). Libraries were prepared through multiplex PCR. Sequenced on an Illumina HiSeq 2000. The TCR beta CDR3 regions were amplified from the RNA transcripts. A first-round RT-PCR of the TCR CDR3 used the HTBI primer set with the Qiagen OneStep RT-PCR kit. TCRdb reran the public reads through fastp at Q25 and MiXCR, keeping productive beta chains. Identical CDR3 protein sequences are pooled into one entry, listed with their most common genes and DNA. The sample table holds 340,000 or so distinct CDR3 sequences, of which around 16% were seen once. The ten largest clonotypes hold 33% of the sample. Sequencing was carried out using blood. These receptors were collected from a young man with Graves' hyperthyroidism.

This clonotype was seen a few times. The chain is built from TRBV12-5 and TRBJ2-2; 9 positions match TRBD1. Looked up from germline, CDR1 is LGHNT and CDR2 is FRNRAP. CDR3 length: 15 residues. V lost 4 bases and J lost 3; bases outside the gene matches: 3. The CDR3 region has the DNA TGTGCTAGTGGTTCGGACAGGGGTGACACCGGGGAGCTGTTTTTT. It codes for CASGSDRGDTGELFF.

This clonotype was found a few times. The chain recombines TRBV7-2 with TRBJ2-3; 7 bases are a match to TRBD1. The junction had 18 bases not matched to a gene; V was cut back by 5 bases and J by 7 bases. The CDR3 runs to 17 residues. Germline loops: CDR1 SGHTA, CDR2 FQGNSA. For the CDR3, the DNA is TGTGCCAGCAGCGGGCCACAGGGGAGCAATGCAAGAAATACGCAGTATTTT. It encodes CASSGPQGSNARNTQYF.

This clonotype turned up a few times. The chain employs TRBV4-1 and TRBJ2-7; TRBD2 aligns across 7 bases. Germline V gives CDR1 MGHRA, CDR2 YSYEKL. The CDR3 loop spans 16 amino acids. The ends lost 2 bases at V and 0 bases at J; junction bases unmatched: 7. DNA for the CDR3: TGCGCCAGCAGCCAACCACTAGCGCAGAGCTCCTACGAGCAGTACTTC. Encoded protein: CASSQPLAQSSYEQYF.

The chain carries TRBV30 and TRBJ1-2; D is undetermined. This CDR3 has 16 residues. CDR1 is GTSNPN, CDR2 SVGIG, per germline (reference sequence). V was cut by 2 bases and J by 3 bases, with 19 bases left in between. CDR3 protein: CAWSFPGGLADYGYTF. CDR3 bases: TGTGCCTGGAGTTTCCCAGGTGGTTTGGCGGACTATGGCTACACCTTC.

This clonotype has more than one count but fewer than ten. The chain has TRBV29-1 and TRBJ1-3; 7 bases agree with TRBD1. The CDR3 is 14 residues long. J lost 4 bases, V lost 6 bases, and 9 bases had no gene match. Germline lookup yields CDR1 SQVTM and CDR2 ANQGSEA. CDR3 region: CSVGNRGPGNTIYF. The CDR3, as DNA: TGCAGCGTGGGAAACAGGGGTCCCGGAAACACCATATATTTT. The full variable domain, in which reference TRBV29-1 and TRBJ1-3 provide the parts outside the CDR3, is SAVISQKPSRDICQRGTSLTIQCQVDSQVTMMFWYRQQPGQSLTLIATANQGSEATYESGFVIDKFPISRPNLTFSTLTVSNMSPEDSSIYLCSVGNRGPGNTIYFGEGSWLTVV.

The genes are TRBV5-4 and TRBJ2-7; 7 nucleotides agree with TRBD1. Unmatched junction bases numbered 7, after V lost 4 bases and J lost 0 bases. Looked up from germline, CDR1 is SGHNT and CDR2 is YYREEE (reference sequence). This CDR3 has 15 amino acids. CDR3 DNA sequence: TGTGCCAGCAGCCCCACCGGGACAGACTCCTACGAGCAGTACTTC. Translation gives CASSPTGTDSYEQYF.

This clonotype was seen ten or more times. CDR3 residues: CATLRDRTYEQYF. DNA for the CDR3: TGTGCCACCCTCAGGGACAGGACGTACGAGCAGTACTTC. This chain joins TRBV10-3 and TRBJ2-7, with 8 bases fitting TRBD1. V shed 10 bases and J 4 bases; nucleotides not matched to a gene: 9. Germline V gene lookup returns CDR1 ENHRY and CDR2 SYGVKD. This CDR3 is built from 13 residues.

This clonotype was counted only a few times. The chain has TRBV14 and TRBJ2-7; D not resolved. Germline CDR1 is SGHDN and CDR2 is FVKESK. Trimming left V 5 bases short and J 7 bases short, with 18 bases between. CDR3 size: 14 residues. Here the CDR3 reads CASSTSQTLREQYF. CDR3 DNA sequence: TGTGCCAGCAGCACGAGCCAGACCCTACGAGAGCAGTACTTC.

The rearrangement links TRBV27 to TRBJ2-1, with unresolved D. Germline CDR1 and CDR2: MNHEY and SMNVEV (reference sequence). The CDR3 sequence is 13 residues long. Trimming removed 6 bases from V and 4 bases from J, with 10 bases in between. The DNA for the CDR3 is TGTGCCAGCAGCCCCTCCGTGTACAATGAGCAGTTCTTC. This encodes CASSPSVYNEQFF.

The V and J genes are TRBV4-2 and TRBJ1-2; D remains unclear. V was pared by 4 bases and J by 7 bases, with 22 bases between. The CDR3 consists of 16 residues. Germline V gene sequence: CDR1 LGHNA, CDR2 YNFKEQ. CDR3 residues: CASSPTGYMMGSGYTF. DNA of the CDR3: TGTGCCAGCAGCCCAACCGGATATATGATGGGTAGTGGCTACACCTTC.

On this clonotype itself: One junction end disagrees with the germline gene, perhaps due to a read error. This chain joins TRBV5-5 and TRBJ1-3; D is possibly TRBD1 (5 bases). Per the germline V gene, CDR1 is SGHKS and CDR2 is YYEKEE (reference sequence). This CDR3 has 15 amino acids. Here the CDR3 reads CAGSSSAGMGNTIYF. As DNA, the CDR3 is TGTGCCGGCAGCTCCTCGGCAGGGATGGGAAACACCATATATTTT.

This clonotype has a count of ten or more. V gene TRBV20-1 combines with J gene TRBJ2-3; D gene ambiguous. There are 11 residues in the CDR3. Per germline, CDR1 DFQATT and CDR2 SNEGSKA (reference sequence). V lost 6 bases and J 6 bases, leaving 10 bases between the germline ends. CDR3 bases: TGCAGTGCCCAGAAGTCGGATACGCAGTATTTT. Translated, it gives CSAQKSDTQYF.

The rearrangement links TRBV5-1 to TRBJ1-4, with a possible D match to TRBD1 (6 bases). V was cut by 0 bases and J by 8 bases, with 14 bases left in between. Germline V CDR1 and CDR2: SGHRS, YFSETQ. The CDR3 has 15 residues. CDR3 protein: CASSLEGVAWEKLFF. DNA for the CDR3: TGCGCCAGCAGCTTGGAGGGGGTGGCCTGGGAAAAACTGTTTTTT.

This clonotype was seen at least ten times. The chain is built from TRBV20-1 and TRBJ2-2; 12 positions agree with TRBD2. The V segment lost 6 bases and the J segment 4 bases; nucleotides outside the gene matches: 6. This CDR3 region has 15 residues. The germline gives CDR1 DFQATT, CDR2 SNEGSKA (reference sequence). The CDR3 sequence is CSAASGRAGTGELFF. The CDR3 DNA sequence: TGCAGTGCCGCTAGCGGGAGGGCCGGCACCGGGGAGCTGTTTTTT.

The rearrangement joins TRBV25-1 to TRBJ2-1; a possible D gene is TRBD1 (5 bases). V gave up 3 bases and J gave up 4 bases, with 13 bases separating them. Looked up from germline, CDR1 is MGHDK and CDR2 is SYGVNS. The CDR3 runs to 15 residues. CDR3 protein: CASSDAGIVYNEQFF. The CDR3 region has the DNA TGTGCCAGCAGTGATGCAGGGATTGTGTACAATGAGCAGTTCTTC.

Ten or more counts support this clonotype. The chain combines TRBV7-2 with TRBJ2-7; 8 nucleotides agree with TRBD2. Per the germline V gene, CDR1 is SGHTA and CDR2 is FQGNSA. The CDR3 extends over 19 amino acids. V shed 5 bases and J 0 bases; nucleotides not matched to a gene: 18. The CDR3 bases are TGTGCCAGCAGCCGACGCGGGGGGCAGTGGCGGGGTACCTCCTACGAGCAGTACTTC. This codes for CASSRRGGQWRGTSYEQYF.

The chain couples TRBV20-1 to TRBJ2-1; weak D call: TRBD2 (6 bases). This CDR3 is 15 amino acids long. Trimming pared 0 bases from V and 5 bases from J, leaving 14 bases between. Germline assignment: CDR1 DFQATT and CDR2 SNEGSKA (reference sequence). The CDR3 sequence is CSAREARRDHNEQFF. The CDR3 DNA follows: TGCAGTGCTAGAGAAGCGAGGCGGGACCACAATGAGCAGTTCTTC.

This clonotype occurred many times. CDR3 DNA sequence: TGTGCCTGGAGTTTGCCAGCTGAAGCTTTCTTT. Encoded protein: CAWSLPAEAFF. This chain connects TRBV30 to TRBJ1-1; D gene unclear. Per germline, CDR1 GTSNPN and CDR2 SVGIG (reference sequence). V was shortened by 2 bases and J by 6 bases, with 7 bases between the two germline ends. The CDR3 covers 11 residues.

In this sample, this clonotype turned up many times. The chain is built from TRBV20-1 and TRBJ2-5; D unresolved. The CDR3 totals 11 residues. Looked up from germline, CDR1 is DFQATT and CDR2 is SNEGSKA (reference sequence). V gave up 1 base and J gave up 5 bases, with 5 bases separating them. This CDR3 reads CSARVGETQYF. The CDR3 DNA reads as TGCAGTGCTAGAGTCGGGGAGACCCAGTACTTC.

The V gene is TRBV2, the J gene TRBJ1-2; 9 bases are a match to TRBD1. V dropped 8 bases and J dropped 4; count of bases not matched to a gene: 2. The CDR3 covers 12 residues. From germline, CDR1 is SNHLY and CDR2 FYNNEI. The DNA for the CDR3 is TGTGCCAGCCCGGGACAGGGCTATGGCTACACCTTC. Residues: CASPGQGYGYTF.

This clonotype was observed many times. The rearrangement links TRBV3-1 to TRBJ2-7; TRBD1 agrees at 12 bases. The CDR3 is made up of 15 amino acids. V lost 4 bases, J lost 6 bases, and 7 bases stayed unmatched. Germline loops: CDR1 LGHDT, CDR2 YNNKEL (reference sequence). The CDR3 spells CASSRSGTGGGEQYF. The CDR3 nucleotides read TGTGCCAGCAGCCGTTCCGGGACAGGGGGCGGCGAGCAGTACTTC.

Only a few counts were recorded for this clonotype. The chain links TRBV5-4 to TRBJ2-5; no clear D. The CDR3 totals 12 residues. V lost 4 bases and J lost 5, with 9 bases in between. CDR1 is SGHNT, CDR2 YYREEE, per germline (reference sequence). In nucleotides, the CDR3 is TGTGCCAGCAGCGGTCCCCCGGAGACCCAGTACTTC. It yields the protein CASSGPPETQYF. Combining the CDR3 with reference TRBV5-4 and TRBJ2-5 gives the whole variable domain ETGVTQSPTHLIKTRGQQVTLRCSSQSGHNTVSWYQQALGQGPQFIFQYYREEENGRGNFPPRFSGLQFPNYSSELNVNALELDDSALYLCASSGPPETQYFGPGTRLLVL.

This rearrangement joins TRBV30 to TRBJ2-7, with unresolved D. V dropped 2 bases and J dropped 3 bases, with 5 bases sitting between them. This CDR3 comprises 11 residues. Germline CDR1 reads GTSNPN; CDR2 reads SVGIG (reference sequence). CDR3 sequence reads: CAWSSSYEQYF. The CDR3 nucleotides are TGTGCCTGGAGTTCGAGCTACGAGCAGTACTTC.

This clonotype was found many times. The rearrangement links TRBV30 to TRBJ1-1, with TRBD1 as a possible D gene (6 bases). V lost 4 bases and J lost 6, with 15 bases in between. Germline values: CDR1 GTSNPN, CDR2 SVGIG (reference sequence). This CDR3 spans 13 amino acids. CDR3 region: CAWTVGDTAEAFF. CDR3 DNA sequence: TGTGCCTGGACCGTGGGGGACACAGCTGAAGCTTTCTTT.

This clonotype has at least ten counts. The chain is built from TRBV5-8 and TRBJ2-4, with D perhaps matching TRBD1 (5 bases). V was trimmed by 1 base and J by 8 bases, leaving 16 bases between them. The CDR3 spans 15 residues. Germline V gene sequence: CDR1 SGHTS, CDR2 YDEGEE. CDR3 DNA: TGTGCCAGCAGCTTGTCCAATACAGGTCCTGACATTCAGTACTTC. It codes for CASSLSNTGPDIQYF.

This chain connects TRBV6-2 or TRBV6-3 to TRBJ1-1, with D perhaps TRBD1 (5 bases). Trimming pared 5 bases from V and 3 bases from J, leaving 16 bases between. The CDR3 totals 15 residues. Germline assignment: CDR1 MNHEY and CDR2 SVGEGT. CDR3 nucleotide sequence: TGTGCCAGCAGTACCCGGGGGGAGAGCGACACTGAAGCTTTCTTT. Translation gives CASSTRGESDTEAFF.

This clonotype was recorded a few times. CDR3 nucleotide sequence: TGTGCCAGTGTACCGGGACTAGCGGACCAAGAGACCCAGTACTTC. Translating gives CASVPGLADQETQYF. The chain combines TRBV2 with TRBJ2-5; 11 bases fit TRBD2. V was clipped by 9 bases and J by 0 bases; unmatched bases: 6. Looked up from germline, CDR1 is SNHLY and CDR2 is FYNNEI. This CDR3 is built from 15 residues.

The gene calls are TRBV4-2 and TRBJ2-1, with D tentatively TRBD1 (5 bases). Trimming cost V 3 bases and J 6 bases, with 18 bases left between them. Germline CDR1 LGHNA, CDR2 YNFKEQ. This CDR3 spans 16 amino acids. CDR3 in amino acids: CASSQNTRVALNEQFF. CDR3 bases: TGTGCCAGCAGCCAGAATACCAGGGTGGCCCTCAATGAGCAGTTCTTC.

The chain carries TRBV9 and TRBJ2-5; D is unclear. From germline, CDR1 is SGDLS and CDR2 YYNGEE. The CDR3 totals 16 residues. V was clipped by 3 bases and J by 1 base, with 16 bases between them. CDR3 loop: CASSASPLSFQETQYF. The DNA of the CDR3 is TGTGCCAGCAGCGCCTCCCCGTTGAGTTTCCAAGAGACCCAGTACTTC.

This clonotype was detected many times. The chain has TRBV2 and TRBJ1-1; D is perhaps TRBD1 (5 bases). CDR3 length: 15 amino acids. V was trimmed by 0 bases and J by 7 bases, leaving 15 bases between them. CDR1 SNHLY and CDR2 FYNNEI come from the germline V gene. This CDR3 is CASSEASQGKDEAFF. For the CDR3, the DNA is TGTGCCAGCAGTGAAGCGAGCCAGGGCAAGGATGAAGCTTTCTTT.